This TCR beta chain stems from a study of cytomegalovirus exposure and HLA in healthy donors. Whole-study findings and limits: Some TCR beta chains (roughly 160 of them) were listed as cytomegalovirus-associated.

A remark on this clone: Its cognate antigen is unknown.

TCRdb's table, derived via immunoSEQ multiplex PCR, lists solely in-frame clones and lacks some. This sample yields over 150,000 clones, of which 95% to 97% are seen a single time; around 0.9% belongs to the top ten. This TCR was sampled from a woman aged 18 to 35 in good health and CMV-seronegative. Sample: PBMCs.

The CDR3: CASSFGSEETQYF. Here the CDR3 DNA reads TGTGCCAGCAGCTTTGGTAGTGAAGAGACCCAGTACTTC. The rearrangement uses TRBV5-4 and TRBJ2-5, with unresolved D. CDR1 and CDR2 from the germline V gene are SGHNT and YYREEE (reference sequence). Between the trimmed V and J ends, which lost 2 bases and 3 bases, there was a span of 8 bases. The CDR3 sequence is 13 residues long.